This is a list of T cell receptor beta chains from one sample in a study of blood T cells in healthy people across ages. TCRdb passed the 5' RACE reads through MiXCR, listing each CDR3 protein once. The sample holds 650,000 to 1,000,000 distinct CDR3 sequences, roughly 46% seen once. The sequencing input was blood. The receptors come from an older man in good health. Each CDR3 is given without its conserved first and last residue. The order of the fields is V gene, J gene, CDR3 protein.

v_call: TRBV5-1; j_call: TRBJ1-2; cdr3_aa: ASSSRDGYGYT
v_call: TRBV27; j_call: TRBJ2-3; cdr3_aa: ASSLGRGADTQY
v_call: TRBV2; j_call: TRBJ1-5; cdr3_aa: ASTRTENQPQH
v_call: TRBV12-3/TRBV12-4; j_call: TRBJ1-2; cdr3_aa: ANSFVSAAQGYT
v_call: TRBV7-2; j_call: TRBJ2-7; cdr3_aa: ASSVAASYEQY
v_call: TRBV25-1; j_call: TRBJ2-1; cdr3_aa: ASSEFATQDNEQF
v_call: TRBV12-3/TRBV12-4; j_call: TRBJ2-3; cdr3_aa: ASSFGTAYSDTQY
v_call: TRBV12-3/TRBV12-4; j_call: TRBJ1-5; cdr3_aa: ASTVGQINQPQH
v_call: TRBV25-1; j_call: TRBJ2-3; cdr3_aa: ASSVAASTDTQY
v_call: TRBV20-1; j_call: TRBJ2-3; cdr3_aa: SASEGGSWDTRY
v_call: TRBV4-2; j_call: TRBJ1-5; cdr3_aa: ASSQDRGSWRAQPQH
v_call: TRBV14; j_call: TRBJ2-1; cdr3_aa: ASSQVEVGNEQF
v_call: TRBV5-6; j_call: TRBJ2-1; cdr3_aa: ASSRLVATDYNEQF
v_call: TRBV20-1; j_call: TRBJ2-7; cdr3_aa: SARDRRVSSYEQY
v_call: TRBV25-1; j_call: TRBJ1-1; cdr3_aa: ASRDETANTEAF
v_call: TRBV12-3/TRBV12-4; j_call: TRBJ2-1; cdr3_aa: ASSSNPPGEQF
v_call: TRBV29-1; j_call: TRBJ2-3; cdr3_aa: SVARGDTQY
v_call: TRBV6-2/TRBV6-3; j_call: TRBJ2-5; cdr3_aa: ACERDQETQY
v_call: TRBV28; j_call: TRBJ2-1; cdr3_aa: ASSFEVGGADEQF
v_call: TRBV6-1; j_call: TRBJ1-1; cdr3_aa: ASSEAWDRGQAF
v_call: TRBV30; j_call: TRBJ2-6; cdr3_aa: AWRSGANVPT
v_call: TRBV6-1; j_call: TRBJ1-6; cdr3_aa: ASSDGTWDNSPLH
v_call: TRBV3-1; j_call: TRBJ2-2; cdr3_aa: ASSPLGWANTGELF
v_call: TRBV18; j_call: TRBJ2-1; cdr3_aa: ASSPTGQGYEQF
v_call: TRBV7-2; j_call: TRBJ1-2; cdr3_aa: ASSLASTTNYGYT
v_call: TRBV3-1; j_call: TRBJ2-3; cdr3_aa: ASSQDPGLAKY
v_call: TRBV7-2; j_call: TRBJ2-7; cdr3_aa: ASSFIRGSGIEQY
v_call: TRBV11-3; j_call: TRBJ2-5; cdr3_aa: ASSLLAGVPY
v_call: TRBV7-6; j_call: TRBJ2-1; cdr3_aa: ASSPNAASGRASEQF
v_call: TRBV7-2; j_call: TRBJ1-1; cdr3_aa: ASSHTRNRDQAF
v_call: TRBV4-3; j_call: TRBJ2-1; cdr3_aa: ASSKGTSEPYNEQF
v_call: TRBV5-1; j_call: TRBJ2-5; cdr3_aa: ASSLKQTRGETQY
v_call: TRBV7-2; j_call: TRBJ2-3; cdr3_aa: ASSSLLAGYTQY
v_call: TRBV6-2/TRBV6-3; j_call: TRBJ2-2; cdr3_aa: ASKPGQGDTGELF
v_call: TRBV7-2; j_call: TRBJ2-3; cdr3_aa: ASSPVGWDSTDTQY
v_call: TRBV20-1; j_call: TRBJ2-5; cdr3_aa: SARAEQETQY
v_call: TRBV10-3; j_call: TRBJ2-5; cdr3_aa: AISEARGLQETQY
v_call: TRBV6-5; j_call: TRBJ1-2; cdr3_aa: ASSDHRVNYGYT